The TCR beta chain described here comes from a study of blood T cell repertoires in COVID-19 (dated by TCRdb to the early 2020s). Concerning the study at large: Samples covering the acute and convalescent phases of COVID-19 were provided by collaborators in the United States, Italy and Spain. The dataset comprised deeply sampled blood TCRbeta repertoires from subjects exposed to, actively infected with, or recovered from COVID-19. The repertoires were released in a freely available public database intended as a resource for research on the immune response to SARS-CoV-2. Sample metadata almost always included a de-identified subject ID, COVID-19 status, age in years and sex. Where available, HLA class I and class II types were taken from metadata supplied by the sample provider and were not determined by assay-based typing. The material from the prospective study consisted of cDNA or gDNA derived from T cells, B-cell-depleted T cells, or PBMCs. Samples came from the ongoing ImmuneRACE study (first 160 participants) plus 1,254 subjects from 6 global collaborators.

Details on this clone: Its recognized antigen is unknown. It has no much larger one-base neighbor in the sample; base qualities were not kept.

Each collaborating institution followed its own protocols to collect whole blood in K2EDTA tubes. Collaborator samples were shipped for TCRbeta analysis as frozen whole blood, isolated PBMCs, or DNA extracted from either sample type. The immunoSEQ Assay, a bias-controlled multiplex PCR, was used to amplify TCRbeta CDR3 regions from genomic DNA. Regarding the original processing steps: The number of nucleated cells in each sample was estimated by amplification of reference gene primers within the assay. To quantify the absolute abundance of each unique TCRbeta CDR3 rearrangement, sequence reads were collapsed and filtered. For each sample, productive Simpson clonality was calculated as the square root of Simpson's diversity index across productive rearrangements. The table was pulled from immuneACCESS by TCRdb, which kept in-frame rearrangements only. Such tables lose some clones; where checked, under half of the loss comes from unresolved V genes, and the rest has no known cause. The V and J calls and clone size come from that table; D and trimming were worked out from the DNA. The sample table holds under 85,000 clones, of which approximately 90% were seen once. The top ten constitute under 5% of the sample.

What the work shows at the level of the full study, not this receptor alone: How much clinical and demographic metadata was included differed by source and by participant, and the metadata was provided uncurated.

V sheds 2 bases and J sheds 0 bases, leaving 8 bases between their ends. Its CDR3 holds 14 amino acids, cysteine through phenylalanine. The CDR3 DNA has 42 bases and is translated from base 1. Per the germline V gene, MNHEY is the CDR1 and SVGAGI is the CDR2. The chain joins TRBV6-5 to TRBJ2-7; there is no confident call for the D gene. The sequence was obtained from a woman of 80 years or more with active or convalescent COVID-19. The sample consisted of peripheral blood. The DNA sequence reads TGTGCCAGCAGTTACCGCTGGGCCTCCTACGAGCAGTACTTC. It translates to CASSYRWASYEQYF.